The 29 T cell receptor beta chains presented below share a single source sample, sequenced in a study of control samples from healthy donors and cancer patients. Repertoires were generated with immunoSEQ multiplex PCR, while TCRdb's copy carries only in-frame clones and drops some. The data contain more than 50,000 clones, 90% to 97% of them singletons. The source material was blood. The receptors come from a woman aged 18-30 years in good health.

The rearrangement links TRBV5-6 to TRBJ1-1; D is unclear. V was cut by 5 bases and J by 0 bases, with 14 bases left in between. CDR3 length equals 15 residues. Germline V CDR1 and CDR2: SGHDT, YYEEEE. Here the CDR3 DNA reads TGTGCCAGCAGGTACCGAAACTTCCTGAACACTGAAGCTTTCTTT. It yields the protein CASRYRNFLNTEAFF.

The chain couples TRBV6-2 or TRBV6-3 to TRBJ1-1; TRBD1 is a possible D gene (5 bases). Trimming left V 2 bases short and J 6 bases short, with 13 bases between. Germline CDR1 and CDR2: MNHEY and SVGEGT. This CDR3 is built from 14 residues. Here the CDR3 DNA reads TGTGCCAGCAGTTACGATGAGGGGACGGCTGAAGCTTTCTTT. This encodes CASSYDEGTAEAFF.

V gene TRBV5-1 combines with J gene TRBJ2-1; TRBD2 might be the D (5 bases). The CDR3 has 16 residues. Germline-derived CDR1 and CDR2 are SGHRS and YFSETQ. V lost 1 base, J lost 1 base, and 12 bases lay in between. This CDR3 is CASSLRGPLSYNEQFF. DNA of the CDR3: TGCGCCAGCAGCTTGCGGGGTCCTCTATCCTACAATGAGCAGTTCTTC.

The chain couples TRBV6-2 or TRBV6-3 to TRBJ2-7; no reliable D call. The germline V gene has CDR1 MNHEY and CDR2 SVGEGT. The CDR3 extends over 11 amino acids. V was shortened by 5 bases and J by 7 bases, with 9 bases between the two germline ends. The CDR3 DNA sequence: TGTGCCAGCAGTCCCTATTCGGAGCAGTACTTC. Translation gives CASSPYSEQYF.

The rearrangement uses TRBV28 and TRBJ1-1, with 9 bases lining up with TRBD1. In germline, CDR1 is MDHEN, CDR2 SYDVKM. V dropped 1 base and J dropped 5; count of bases not matched to a gene: 5. The CDR3 sequence is 15 residues long. The CDR3 reads CASSLYLTGGTEAFF. CDR3 DNA: TGTGCCAGCAGTTTATATCTGACAGGGGGGACTGAAGCTTTCTTT.

The V gene is TRBV25-1, the J gene TRBJ1-1; TRBD1 is a possible D gene (6 bases). The V gene lost 4 bases and the J gene lost 2 bases, with 17 bases spanning the gap. The CDR3 loop spans 16 amino acids. Germline V CDR1 and CDR2: MGHDK, SYGVNS. The CDR3 reads CASSVGTRSFNTEAFF. The CDR3 coding sequence is TGTGCCAGCAGTGTAGGGACAAGGAGTTTTAACACTGAAGCTTTCTTT.

The genes are TRBV11-2 and TRBJ1-1; D not resolved. CDR1 and CDR2 (germline): SGHAT, FQNNGV. Trimming took 1 base from V and 10 from J, leaving 4 bases between them. The CDR3 is 10 amino acids. The CDR3 sequence is CASSLVGAFF. The CDR3 DNA sequence: TGTGCCAGCAGCTTAGTTGGAGCTTTCTTT. Complete variable domain (other parts from reference TRBV11-2 and TRBJ1-1): EAGVAQSPRYKIIEKRQSVAFWCNPISGHATLYWYQQILGQGPKLLIQFQNNGVVDDSQLPKDRFSAERLKGVDSTLKIQPAKLEDSAVYLCASSLVGAFFGQGTRLTVV.

The J gene is TRBJ2-6, the V gene TRBV6-4, with a tentative D call TRBD2 (5 bases). The length of the CDR3 is 15 residues. V shed 2 bases and J shed 3 bases, with 8 bases lying between them. Germline V gives CDR1 MRHNA, CDR2 SNTAGT. As DNA, the CDR3 is TGTGCCAGCAGTGACACGGGGAGTGGGGCCAACGTCCTGACTTTC. This translates into CASSDTGSGANVLTF.

CDR3 residues: CASSQDSTGELFF. CDR3 coding DNA: TGCGCCAGCAGCCAGGACAGCACCGGGGAGCTGTTTTTT. The chain carries TRBV4-1 and TRBJ2-2; the D gene is possibly TRBD1 (6 bases). The germline V and J ends were trimmed by 3 bases and 4 bases, with 6 bases remaining between them. Germline-derived CDR1 and CDR2 are MGHRA and YSYEKL. The CDR3 has 13 amino acids.

The rearrangement joins TRBV2 to TRBJ1-1; TRBD1 aligns across 8 bases. CDR3 size: 14 residues. CDR1 SNHLY and CDR2 FYNNEI come from the germline V gene. The V gene end was trimmed by 6 bases and the J gene end by 5 bases; junction bases not matched to a gene: 8. CDR3 in DNA: TGTGCCAGCAGATCACAGGGGGTGAGAACTGAAGCTTTCTTT. Its protein product is CASRSQGVRTEAFF. The full variable domain, in which reference TRBV2 and TRBJ1-1 provide the parts outside the CDR3, is EPEVTQTPSHQVTQMGQEVILRCVPISNHLYFYWYRQILGQKVEFLVSFYNNEISEKSEIFDDQFSVERPDGSNFTLKIRSTKLEDSAMYFCASRSQGVRTEAFFGQGTRLTVV.

Concerning this clone: The same CDR3 arises from other DNA sequences in this sample as well. CDR3 sequence (DNA): TGCAGCGTCCGTCAGGGGGGGGAGACCCAGTACTTC. This encodes CSVRQGGETQYF. This sequence joins TRBV29-1 and TRBJ2-5; tentatively, D is TRBD1 or TRBD2 (7 bases each). CDR3 length: 12 residues. Trimming cost V 6 bases and J 5 bases, with 13 bases left between them. Germline-derived CDR1 and CDR2 are SQVTM and ANQGSEA.

This clone was recorded only once. The chain carries TRBV6-1 and TRBJ1-1; possibly TRBD1 for D (5 bases). The germline V gene has CDR1 MNHNS and CDR2 SASEGT. Trimming removed 2 bases at V and 8 bases at J, with 12 bases between. The CDR3 has 13 residues. CDR3 in amino acids: CASSEPSGGEAFF. CDR3 sequence (DNA): TGTGCCAGCAGTGAACCCTCCGGGGGAGAAGCTTTCTTT.

This chain uses TRBV5-1 with TRBJ1-2; 10 bases fit TRBD1. The CDR3 length is 14 residues. Trimming took 4 bases from V and 2 from J; bases not matched to a gene: 2. Germline V CDR1 and CDR2: SGHRS, YFSETQ. CDR3 residues: CASSMDRGNYGYTF. CDR3 DNA sequence: TGCGCCAGCAGCATGGACAGGGGGAACTATGGCTACACCTTC.

The V gene is TRBV5-6, the J gene TRBJ2-7; D is possibly TRBD1 (6 bases). Trimming removed 4 bases at V and 0 bases at J, with 14 bases between. Germline-derived CDR1 and CDR2 are SGHDT and YYEEEE. CDR3 length: 15 residues. CDR3 DNA: TGTGCCAGCAGCCGACGACAGGCCAGCTCCTACGAGCAGTACTTC. Its translation is CASSRRQASSYEQYF.

J is TRBJ2-3 and V is TRBV6-5; unclear D gene. Trimming cost V 6 bases and J 6 bases, with 10 bases left between them. The CDR3 length is 12 residues. From germline, CDR1 is MNHEY and CDR2 SVGAGI. CDR3 sequence (DNA): TGTGCCAGCAGCCGACAAGGGGATACGCAGTATTTT. The encoded protein is CASSRQGDTQYF.

The chain couples TRBV19 to TRBJ2-7, with D perhaps TRBD1 or TRBD2 (7 bases each). CDR3 length equals 14 residues. CDR1 is LNHDA, CDR2 SQIVND, per germline (reference sequence). V shed 4 bases and J shed 7 bases, with 17 bases lying between them. The CDR3 DNA follows: TGTGCCAGTAGTAATACCGGGACAGCGGGGGAGCAGTACTTC. Residues: CASSNTGTAGEQYF. Complete variable domain (other parts from reference TRBV19 and TRBJ2-7): DGGITQSPKYLFRKEGQNVTLSCEQNLNHDAMYWYRQDPGQGLRLIYYSQIVNDFQKGDIAEGYSVSREKKESFPLTVTSAQKNPTAFYLCASSNTGTAGEQYFGPGTRLTVT.

This chain links TRBV7-9 with TRBJ1-2; no firm D call. The germline CDR1 and CDR2 sequences are SEHNR and FQNEAQ (reference sequence). This CDR3 contains 11 residues. The germline V and J ends were trimmed by 4 bases and 5 bases, with 5 bases remaining between them. The CDR3 DNA is TGTGCCAGCAGCTCTGATTATGGCTACACCTTC. As protein: CASSSDYGYTF.

The chain carries TRBV12-5 and TRBJ2-3; D unresolved. Germline lookup yields CDR1 LGHNT and CDR2 FRNRAP. V lost 5 bases, J lost 2 bases, and 17 bases lay in between. This CDR3 is 16 amino acids long. CDR3 amino acids: CASGPPYAIDTDTQYF. The CDR3 coding sequence is TGTGCTAGTGGTCCGCCTTATGCGATCGACACAGATACGCAGTATTTT.

J is TRBJ1-4 and V is TRBV7-2; unclear D gene. The CDR3 has 15 residues. V was trimmed by 5 bases and J by 5 bases, leaving 15 bases between them. Germline V gene data show CDR1 as SGHTA and CDR2 as FQGNSA. CDR3 DNA: TGTGCCAGCAGCGTAAGCCGACCTACAAATGAAAAACTGTTTTTT. This sequence encodes CASSVSRPTNEKLFF. The entire variable domain, with the rest obtained from reference TRBV7-2 and TRBJ1-4, is as follows: GAGVSQSPSNKVTEKGKDVELRCDPISGHTALYWYRQSLGQGLEFLIYFQGNSAPDKSGLPSDRFSAERTGGSVSTLTIQRTQQEDSAVYLCASSVSRPTNEKLFFGSGTQLSVL.

This chain links TRBV4-3 with TRBJ2-1, with D uncertain. CDR3 length: 15 residues. Trimming left V 3 bases short and J 0 bases short, with 9 bases between. Germline CDR1 and CDR2: LGHNA and YSLEER. The CDR3 spells CASSQGLSSYNEQFF. For the CDR3, the DNA is TGCGCCAGCAGCCAGGGCCTGAGCTCCTACAATGAGCAGTTCTTC.

This chain uses TRBV7-2 with TRBJ2-1; D call uncertain. Germline-derived CDR1 and CDR2 are SGHTA and FQGNSA. There are 15 residues in the CDR3. The V end lost 4 bases, the J end lost 5 bases, and 15 bases lay between the germline ends. The CDR3 sequence: CASSWNPSYHNEQFF. The DNA of the CDR3 is TGTGCCAGCAGCTGGAACCCTTCTTATCACAATGAGCAGTTCTTC.

V is TRBV5-1 and J is TRBJ1-2; possibly TRBD1 for D (6 bases). The CDR3 spans 11 residues. Germline V gene lookup returns CDR1 SGHRS and CDR2 YFSETQ. Trimming pared 5 bases from V and 11 bases from J, leaving 13 bases between. In DNA form, the CDR3 reads TGCGCCAGCAGGGGCACAGGGAGGTACACCTTC. Protein product: CASRGTGRYTF.

The rearrangement links TRBV5-4 to TRBJ1-2, with TRBD1 matching 10 bases. The CDR3 contains 16 residues. V lost 0 bases and J lost 2; bases outside the gene matches: 4. In germline, CDR1 is SGHNT, CDR2 YYREEE (reference sequence). CDR3 region: CASSLGTGGGNYGYTF. CDR3 in DNA: TGTGCCAGCAGCTTGGGGACAGGGGGAGGGAACTATGGCTACACCTTC.

This chain links TRBV5-3 with TRBJ2-1; a weak D match, TRBD1 (6 bases). Being an ORF, TRBV5-3 has a function that is uncertain. The CDR3 is made up of 15 amino acids. The germline V and J ends were trimmed by 6 bases and 3 bases, with 16 bases remaining between them. CDR3 sequence (DNA): TGTGCCAGAAAAAGTTACAGGGACCTCTACAATGAGCAGTTCTTC. This encodes CARKSYRDLYNEQFF.

This chain uses TRBV18 with TRBJ2-3; D might be TRBD1 or TRBD2, each matching 5 bases. Germline V CDR1 and CDR2: KGHSH, LQKENI. V lost 2 bases and J lost 6, with 12 bases in between. This CDR3 comprises 14 residues. CDR3 bases: TGTGCCAGCTCACCAGGAGACGGGGCGGATACGCAGTATTTT. As protein: CASSPGDGADTQYF.

The chain recombines TRBV5-1 with TRBJ2-7, with 9 bases aligning to TRBD1. Germline V gene data show CDR1 as SGHRS and CDR2 as YFSETQ. V lost 0 bases to trimming and J lost 2 bases; unmatched junction nucleotides: 3. The CDR3 sequence is 15 residues long. This CDR3 reads CASSLVGTGPYEQYF. For the CDR3, the DNA is TGCGCCAGCAGCTTGGTAGGGACAGGGCCCTACGAGCAGTACTTC. The full variable domain, its missing parts supplied by reference TRBV5-1 and TRBJ2-7, is KAGVTQTPRYLIKTRGQQVTLSCSPISGHRSVSWYQQTPGQGLQFLFEYFSETQRNKGNFPGRFSGRQFSNSRSEMNVSTLELGDSALYLCASSLVGTGPYEQYFGPGTRLTVT.

The rearrangement joins TRBV27 to TRBJ1-6, with D maybe TRBD1 (5 bases). This CDR3 spans 19 amino acids. In germline, CDR1 is MNHEY, CDR2 SMNVEV (reference sequence). The V end lost 3 bases, the J end lost 0 bases, and 18 bases lay between the germline ends. CDR3 sequence reads: CASSLSDSSSSSYNSPLHF. The CDR3 DNA reads TGTGCCAGCAGTTTGTCTGACAGTTCCTCTAGCTCCTATAATTCACCCCTCCACTTT.

This rearrangement joins TRBV19 to TRBJ1-5, with D perhaps TRBD1 (5 bases). The ends were cut back, 4 bases at V and 8 bases at J, with 9 bases in the middle. Germline V gene lookup returns CDR1 LNHDA and CDR2 SQIVND (reference sequence). The length of the CDR3 is 12 residues. This CDR3 reads CASSSPTEPQHF. CDR3 nucleotides: TGTGCCAGTAGTAGCCCGACAGAGCCCCAGCATTTT.

CDR3 DNA sequence: TGTGCCATCAGTCCCGCACTCAGACAGGGAGGCGAGCAGTACTTC. Protein sequence: CAISPALRQGGEQYF. This rearrangement joins TRBV10-3 to TRBJ2-7; D perhaps matches TRBD1 (7 bases). Germline V gene lookup returns CDR1 ENHRY and CDR2 SYGVKD. The CDR3 has 15 residues. V lost 5 bases to trimming and J lost 6 bases, with 20 bases between them.